This T cell receptor beta chain was documented in a study of response to subunit inactivated influenza vaccine (dated by TCRdb to the late 2010s). As for the study more broadly: To follow how T cells responded to a trivalent subunit inactivated influenza vaccine, the researchers relied on deep quantitative profiling of the T cell receptor repertoire. Paper-wide results and their limitations: According to the authors, only a limited number of new T cells may be recruited by each seasonal influenza vaccination.

Points on this clonotype: The antigen this receptor binds is unknown. Base quality data are lacking; no much larger clone is found one base away.

Library creation used RT-PCR. Sequencing used an Illumina HiSeq 2500. TCRdb trimmed public reads at Q25 via fastp, called clones via MiXCR and kept in-frame beta chains. Entries are consolidated by CDR3 protein sequence, retaining the most common genes and DNA. In this sample the table shows 500,000 to 750,000 distinct CDR3 sequences, about 15% of which occur a single time. The top ten constitute 11% of the sample. The germline V gene supplies CDR1 LGHNA and CDR2 YSLEER. Its CDR3 holds 17 amino acids, cysteine through phenylalanine. The entry retains the CDR3 DNA only, 51 bases that are in frame from base 1. V drops 0 bases and J drops 0 bases, leaving 12 bases in between.

This receptor was taken from a man aged 50-60 years who received an inactivated influenza vaccine. Donor details come from another sample of the same person, matched by shared clones. The V gene is TRBV4-3 and the J gene is TRBJ2-1; TRBD2 is possibly the D segment (6 matching bases). The specimen comprised PBMCs from blood, sampled roughly 13 days after vaccination. In nucleotides, the sequence is TGCGCCAGCAGCCAAGACATCGGAGGGATCTCCTACAATGAGCAGTTCTTC. Its product reads: CASSQDIGGISYNEQFF.